This is a list of T cell receptor beta chains from one sample in a study of beta chain features in type 1 diabetes. Sequencing used immunoSEQ multiplex PCR; TCRdb keeps in-frame clones, though not all of them. The sample consists of more than 150,000 clones, 7.5% to 9.5% of them appearing once. The sample taken for sequencing was central memory CD4+ T cells from blood. The receptors originated from a woman between 18 and 30 years old in good health. CDR3s include the opening cysteine and the closing phenylalanine or tryptophan. D genes are given only for firm matches. Rows give clone size only sometimes, using once, few, many, or a class for an expanded clone.

j_call d_call v_call clone_size cdr3_aa cdr3_nt
TRBJ2-7 TRBD2 TRBV2 few CACRTLAGVGEQYF TGTGCCTGCCGCACCCTAGCGGGGGTTGGAGAGCAGTACTTC
TRBJ2-7 - TRBV27 many CASSLGWGQGLSGYEQYF TGTGCCAGCAGTCTAGGATGGGGACAAGGCCTTTCAGGCTACGAGCAGTACTTC
TRBJ1-2 - TRBV14 few CASSRGQNYGYTF TGTGCCAGCAGCCGGGGACAAAACTATGGCTACACCTTC
TRBJ1-2 TRBD1 TRBV6-1 - CASSEGDRAYYGYTF TGTGCCAGCAGTGAAGGAGACAGGGCATACTATGGCTACACCTTC
TRBJ2-7 - TRBV5-1 - CASSWGVRSGRAEQYF TGCGCCAGCAGCTGGGGGGTGAGAAGCGGTAGGGCCGAGCAGTACTTC
TRBJ2-3 TRBD2 TRBV5-1 few CASSVSGRDTQYF TGCGCCAGCAGCGTTAGCGGGAGAGATACGCAGTATTTT
TRBJ1-2 - TRBV4-1 few CASSQGSGPYGYTF TGCGCCAGCAGCCAAGGGTCAGGGCCCTATGGCTACACCTTC
TRBJ1-5 - TRBV15 - CATSRSGVGDQPQHF TGTGCCACCAGCAGATCGGGAGTGGGGGATCAGCCCCAGCATTTT
TRBJ2-1 TRBD2 TRBV14 few CASSQREGSYNEQFF TGTGCCAGCAGCCAGCGGGAGGGTTCCTACAATGAGCAGTTCTTC
TRBJ1-5 TRBD1 TRBV19 few CASSGTGGGNQPQHF TGTGCCAGTAGTGGGACAGGGGGCGGCAATCAGCCCCAGCATTTT
TRBJ2-5 TRBD2 TRBV9 few CASSVGGLQETQYF TGTGCCAGCAGCGTAGGGGGACTACAAGAGACCCAGTACTTC
TRBJ1-2 TRBD1 TRBV29-1 - CSVGTGVSGYTF TGCAGCGTGGGGACAGGGGTGAGCGGCTACACCTTC
TRBJ2-7 - TRBV4-3 few CASSQAEGGDYEQYF TGCGCCAGCAGCCAAGCCGAGGGGGGGGACTACGAGCAGTACTTC
TRBJ2-5 - TRBV5-4 few CASSADWEETQYF TGTGCCAGCAGCGCGGACTGGGAAGAGACCCAGTACTTC
TRBJ1-2 TRBD1 TRBV5-4 - CASSFQGAQGYTF TGTGCCAGCAGCTTTCAGGGGGCGCAGGGCTACACCTTC
TRBJ2-5 - TRBV15 few CATSRAKETQYF TGTGCCACCAGCAGAGCTAAGGAGACCCAGTACTTC
TRBJ2-7 TRBD2 TRBV4-2 - CASSHTTGTSLYEQYF TGTGCCAGCAGCCACACAACCGGGACTAGCCTATACGAGCAGTACTTC
TRBJ1-2 - TRBV11-2 few CASSWDMRGYGYTF TGTGCCAGCAGCTGGGACATGAGGGGCTATGGCTACACCTTC
TRBJ1-3 - TRBV5-6 - CASSLRRDFTGNTIYF TGTGCCAGCAGCTTAAGGCGGGACTTTACTGGAAACACCATATATTTT
TRBJ2-1 TRBD1 TRBV10-3 - CAITGTGKYNEQFF TGTGCCATCACCGGGACAGGCAAATACAATGAGCAGTTCTTC
TRBJ2-1 TRBD2 TRBV11-2 - CASSYTSGPYNEQFF TGTGCCAGCAGCTATACTAGCGGGCCTTACAATGAGCAGTTCTTC
TRBJ1-1 - TRBV20-1 - CSAEGAEAFF TGCAGTGCTGAGGGGGCTGAAGCTTTCTTT
TRBJ2-1 - TRBV7-8 few CASSTRQDRISNEQFF TGTGCCAGCAGCACCAGACAGGACCGTATTTCCAATGAGCAGTTCTTC
TRBJ1-3 - TRBV4-1 - CASSLSSGNTIYF TGCGCCAGCAGCCTGAGCTCTGGAAACACCATATATTTT
TRBJ1-5 TRBD1 TRBV27 few CASTGTGGNQPQHF TGTGCCAGCACCGGGACAGGTGGCAATCAGCCCCAGCATTTT
TRBJ2-1 TRBD2 TRBV11-1 many CASSRLASGRANEQFF TGTGCCAGCAGCCGCCTCGCTAGCGGGAGGGCCAATGAGCAGTTCTTC
TRBJ2-5 TRBD1 TRBV9 - CASSVGLGQRQETQYF TGTGCCAGCAGCGTGGGGCTGGGACAGAGACAAGAGACCCAGTACTTC
TRBJ1-1 TRBD1 TRBV4-1 - CASSREGQGLTEAFF TGCGCCAGCAGCCGGGAGGGACAGGGGCTAACTGAAGCTTTCTTT
TRBJ2-3 TRBD2 TRBV5-1 - CASSRGGSPLTTDTQYF TGCGCCAGCAGCCGGGGGGGTTCACCCCTGACCACAGATACGCAGTATTTT
TRBJ2-3 TRBD2 TRBV9 - CASSPLASGVVTQYF TGTGCCAGCAGCCCCTTGGCTAGCGGGGTCGTAACGCAGTATTTT
TRBJ1-4 - TRBV27 - CASSPPPGPGNEKLFF TGTGCCAGCAGTCCACCACCCGGTCCGGGAAATGAAAAACTGTTTTTT
TRBJ2-3 - TRBV6-5 few CASSYLGSDTQYF TGTGCCAGCAGTTACCTAGGCTCGGATACGCAGTATTTT
TRBJ2-1 TRBD2 TRBV7-3 - CASSPGTSDYNEQFF TGTGCCAGCAGCCCCGGGACTAGCGACTACAATGAGCAGTTCTTC
TRBJ2-7 - TRBV7-2 - CASSLSQEQYF TGTGCCAGCAGCTTATCGCAGGAGCAGTACTTC
TRBJ1-1 - TRBV9 - CASSVEEGHTEAFF TGTGCCAGCAGCGTAGAGGAGGGGCACACTGAAGCTTTCTTT
TRBJ2-5 TRBD1 TRBV9 - CASSLRGLRETQYF TGTGCCAGCAGCCTAAGGGGGCTTAGAGAGACCCAGTACTTC
TRBJ1-2 - TRBV19 - CASSPTGNYGYTF TGTGCCAGTAGCCCGACAGGAAACTATGGCTACACCTTC
TRBJ1-2 TRBD1 TRBV7-2 - CASSFERGHGYTF TGTGCCAGCAGCTTTGAGAGGGGGCATGGCTACACCTTC
TRBJ2-3 TRBD2 TRBV5-1 - CASSFTGTSGSTDTQYF TGCGCCAGCAGCTTCACCGGGACTAGCGGGAGCACAGATACGCAGTATTTT
TRBJ2-3 TRBD2 TRBV7-9 few CASSLAPTSELTDTQYF TGTGCCAGCAGCTTAGCGCCGACTAGCGAACTCACAGATACGCAGTATTTT
TRBJ1-1 - TRBV5-6 few CASNAGFGTEAFF TGTGCCAGCAACGCGGGATTTGGAACTGAAGCTTTCTTT
TRBJ2-1 TRBD1 TRBV7-2 few CASSPGQASHEQFF TGTGCCAGCAGCCCGGGACAGGCCAGCCATGAGCAGTTCTTC
TRBJ1-5 TRBD1 TRBV2 - CASRPGQGVNQPQHF TGTGCCAGCAGGCCGGGACAGGGGGTCAATCAGCCCCAGCATTTT
TRBJ2-6 TRBD1 TRBV2 - CASSRGQGARGANVLTF TGTGCCAGCAGTAGGGGACAGGGGGCGAGAGGGGCCAACGTCCTGACTTTC
TRBJ1-1 - TRBV29-1 - CSVEKREGTEAFF TGCAGCGTTGAAAAGAGGGAAGGGACTGAAGCTTTCTTT
TRBJ1-2 - TRBV10-3 - CAINSDRSVNYGYTF TGTGCCATCAATTCAGACAGGAGTGTTAACTATGGCTACACCTTC
TRBJ1-1 - TRBV7-2 - CASSLDYGNTEAFF TGTGCCAGCAGCTTAGACTATGGGAACACTGAAGCTTTCTTT
TRBJ2-1 TRBD2 TRBV9 - CASSVDASGRGGEQFF TGTGCCAGCAGCGTAGATGCTAGCGGGAGGGGGGGTGAGCAGTTCTTC
TRBJ2-5 TRBD1 TRBV5-1 many CASSLEGGPQETQYF TGCGCCAGCAGCTTGGAAGGGGGCCCCCAAGAGACCCAGTACTTC
TRBJ1-5 - TRBV7-2 - CASSPRGDEPQHF TGTGCCAGCAGCCCTCGGGGAGACGAGCCCCAGCATTTT
TRBJ2-5 TRBD1 TRBV11-1 few CASSPRDSVGQETQYF TGTGCCAGCAGCCCAAGGGACAGCGTTGGCCAAGAGACCCAGTACTTC
TRBJ1-2 TRBD1 TRBV5-1 few CASSLASGTGAGYTF TGCGCCAGCAGCTTGGCCTCCGGGACAGGAGCCGGCTACACCTTC
TRBJ2-1 TRBD2 TRBV7-2 - CASSLGGLAGTNEQFF TGTGCCAGCAGCTTAGGGGGACTAGCGGGAACCAATGAGCAGTTCTTC
TRBJ1-1 - TRBV30 few CAWTLNTRTEAFF TGTGCCTGGACTTTAAATACAAGAACTGAAGCTTTCTTT